A single sample is the source of the 28 T cell receptor beta chains below, sequenced in a study of T-cell memory formation after mild COVID-19. TCRdb processed the 5' RACE reads anew with MiXCR; each CDR3 protein has one entry. The sample shows approximately 270,000 distinct CDR3 sequences, around 15% of them seen only once. The source material was PBMCs or a T cell subset sorted from them (not recorded which). These receptors all stem from a man between 18 and 29 years old who had mild COVID-19 (a few samples of this study predate the infection). Cell type and time point are not known.

This clonotype was detected only a few times. V and J are TRBV10-2 and TRBJ2-5, with 7 bases fitting TRBD1. Unmatched junction bases numbered 4, after V lost 6 bases and J lost 0 bases. The CDR3 sequence is 14 residues long. Germline V gives CDR1 WSHSY, CDR2 SAAADI. The CDR3 bases are TGCGCCAGCAGGGTGGGACAGTACCAAGAGACCCAGTACTTC. Its translation: CASRVGQYQETQYF.

The chain couples TRBV7-8 to TRBJ2-3, with 8 bases fitting TRBD2. Germline CDR1 and CDR2: SGHVS and FQNEAQ. Germline trimming cut 2 bases from V and 5 bases from J; bases unmatched to any gene: 12. The CDR3 extends over 17 amino acids. CDR3: CASSLSAAGGIGDTQYF. CDR3 nucleotide sequence: TGTGCCAGCAGCTTAAGTGCGGCGGGGGGCATTGGAGATACGCAGTATTTT.

In this sample, this clonotype turned up a few times. V is TRBV10-1 and J is TRBJ1-2; no reliable D call. Germline CDR1 is WNHNN and CDR2 is SYGVQD (reference sequence). V dropped 0 bases and J dropped 8 bases, with 10 bases sitting between them. CDR3 length equals 13 residues. CDR3 nucleotide sequence: TGCGCCAGCAGTGAGTCGCCGCGGAACGGCTACACCTTC. Amino acid sequence: CASSESPRNGYTF.

The chain joins TRBV29-1 to TRBJ2-2; 7 nucleotides agree with TRBD1. This CDR3 spans 12 amino acids. The germline V gene encodes CDR1 SQVTM and CDR2 ANQGSEA. V lost 7 bases and J lost 6; bases outside the gene matches: 5. The CDR3 region is CSALTGPGELFF. The CDR3 coding sequence is TGCAGCGCTCTGACAGGGCCCGGGGAGCTGTTTTTT.

The chain employs TRBV7-2 and TRBJ1-4, with a possible D match to TRBD1 (5 bases). The CDR3 covers 13 residues. V was trimmed by 6 bases and J by 7 bases, leaving 12 bases between them. CDR1 SGHTA and CDR2 FQGNSA come from the germline V gene. The CDR3 DNA reads as TGTGCCAGCAGACAAGGGGCAAGTGAAAAACTGTTTTTT. Translated: CASRQGASEKLFF.

V and J are TRBV4-2 and TRBJ1-1; weak D call: TRBD1 (6 bases). The CDR3 is 14 residues long. CDR1 and CDR2 from the germline V gene are LGHNA and YNFKEQ. V was trimmed by 5 bases and J by 5 bases, leaving 15 bases between them. CDR3 sequence reads: CASSTRGGWTEAFF. The CDR3 DNA reads TGTGCCAGCAGCACCCGGGGGGGCTGGACTGAAGCTTTCTTT.

This chain uses TRBV29-1 with TRBJ2-3; 8 bases agree with TRBD2. V shed 6 bases, J shed 2 bases, and the junction held 13 bases outside the gene matches. Looked up from germline, CDR1 is SQVTM and CDR2 is ANQGSEA. The CDR3 spans 16 residues. The CDR3 coding sequence is TGCAGCGTCCACCAAGGGACTAGGGGGAACACAGATACGCAGTATTTT. It is translated as CSVHQGTRGNTDTQYF.

There are a few counts of this clonotype. The gene calls are TRBV7-6 and TRBJ1-1, with unresolved D. The V end was cut by 5 bases, the J end by 1 base, with 11 bases between. This CDR3 has 14 amino acids. The germline CDR1 and CDR2 sequences are SGHVS and FNYEAQ. The CDR3, as DNA: TGTGCCAGCAGCCCCCATCGGGCGAACACTGAAGCTTTCTTT. Residues: CASSPHRANTEAFF.

The chain recombines TRBV25-1 with TRBJ2-2; 9 bases map to TRBD2. After removal of 9 bases from V and 2 bases from J, the junction contained 13 bases not matched to a gene. CDR1 MGHDK and CDR2 SYGVNS come from the germline V gene. The CDR3 contains 17 residues. CDR3 in amino acids: CASKPELAGINTGELFF. DNA for the CDR3: TGTGCCAGTAAACCCGAACTAGCGGGCATTAACACCGGGGAGCTGTTTTTT.

This clonotype has more than one count but fewer than ten. The V call is TRBV19, the J call TRBJ2-6; D possibly corresponds to TRBD2 (6 bases). Trimming took off 3 bases at V and 0 bases at J, with 15 bases between the two ends. Germline V gives CDR1 LNHDA, CDR2 SQIVND (reference sequence). The CDR3 is made up of 18 amino acids. CDR3 nucleotides: TGTGCCAGTAGTATCGGAGGGATCCGGTACTCTGGGGCCAACGTCCTGACTTTC. It codes for CASSIGGIRYSGANVLTF. The entire variable domain, with the rest obtained from reference TRBV19 and TRBJ2-6, is as follows: DGGITQSPKYLFRKEGQNVTLSCEQNLNHDAMYWYRQDPGQGLRLIYYSQIVNDFQKGDIAEGYSVSREKKESFPLTVTSAQKNPTAFYLCASSIGGIRYSGANVLTFGAGSRLTVL.

Points on this clonotype: Germline is not matched at one junction end, which may reflect a read error. The J gene is TRBJ1-5, the V gene TRBV7-2, with a possible D match to TRBD1 (5 bases). Germline CDR1 reads SGHTA; CDR2 reads FQGNSA. The CDR3 has 15 amino acids. The CDR3 is CASSLVGGGYHPQHF. CDR3 sequence (DNA): TGTGCCAGCAGCTTAGTGGGCGGGGGATATCACCCCCAGCATTTT.

The genes are TRBV4-1 and TRBJ1-2; 7 bases are shared with TRBD1. V shed 2 bases and J 8 bases; nucleotides not matched to a gene: 5. Germline V CDR1 and CDR2: MGHRA, YSYEKL. The CDR3 runs to 13 residues. CDR3 DNA: TGCGCCAGCAGCCAAAAGGGGGCGTCGGGCTACACCTTC. Translating it yields CASSQKGASGYTF.

This clonotype was picked up many times. The chain carries TRBV5-1 and TRBJ1-5; 8 positions agree with TRBD1. J gave up 2 bases and V 4 bases, and 5 bases lay outside the gene matches. From germline, CDR1 is SGHRS and CDR2 YFSETQ. The CDR3 is 15 amino acids. The CDR3 region is CASSPGQGGNQPQHF. CDR3 in DNA: TGCGCCAGCAGCCCTGGACAGGGCGGCAATCAGCCCCAGCATTTT. The full variable domain, rest sourced from reference TRBV5-1 and TRBJ1-5, is KAGVTQTPRYLIKTRGQQVTLSCSPISGHRSVSWYQQTPGQGLQFLFEYFSETQRNKGNFPGRFSGRQFSNSRSEMNVSTLELGDSALYLCASSPGQGGNQPQHFGDGTRLSIL.

This chain links TRBV2 with TRBJ2-4; D may be TRBD1 or TRBD2 (5 bases each). This CDR3 contains 12 residues. Germline CDR1 reads SNHLY; CDR2 reads FYNNEI. The V and J ends lost 3 bases and 14 bases respectively, with 14 bases between them. CDR3 loop: CASSEGEIRKYF. CDR3 DNA sequence: TGTGCCAGCAGTGAGGGGGAGATCCGAAAGTACTTC.

V and J are TRBV15 and TRBJ1-1; D uncertain. CDR1 is LNHNV and CDR2 is YYDKDF in the germline V gene (reference sequence). The CDR3 is made up of 15 amino acids. V shed 5 bases and J shed 4 bases, with 17 bases lying between them. The CDR3 is CATSWLIPRRTEAFF. CDR3 DNA: TGTGCCACCAGCTGGCTTATCCCGCGGCGCACTGAAGCTTTCTTT.

Only a few counts were recorded for this clonotype. The chain links TRBV10-2 to TRBJ2-1, with TRBD2 as a possible D gene (5 bases). Looked up from germline, CDR1 is WSHSY and CDR2 is SAAADI. V was pared by 7 bases and J by 0 bases, with 13 bases between. The CDR3 has 15 residues. The CDR3, as DNA: TGCGCCAGCATAGGCAGCGGAAGCTCCTACAATGAGCAGTTCTTC. Protein product: CASIGSGSSYNEQFF.

This clonotype was detected a few times. CDR3 loop: CASSVVAGELFF. The CDR3 DNA is TGTGCCAGCAGTGTAGTTGCCGGGGAGCTGTTTTTT. The V and J genes are TRBV6-1 and TRBJ2-2; D gene ambiguous. CDR3 length: 12 residues. Trimming pared 4 bases from V and 6 bases from J, leaving 6 bases between. The germline CDR1 and CDR2 sequences are MNHNS and SASEGT.

This chain uses TRBV7-3 with TRBJ2-1, with unresolved D. The CDR3 is 14 amino acids. Germline V gene lookup returns CDR1 SGHTA and CDR2 FQGTGA. V was shortened by 5 bases and J by 4 bases, with 12 bases between the two germline ends. CDR3 in amino acids: CASSPGWAYNEQFF. CDR3 DNA: TGTGCCAGCAGCCCTGGGTGGGCTTACAATGAGCAGTTCTTC.

The chain uses TRBV29-1 and TRBJ1-2, with D perhaps TRBD1 (5 bases). The ends were cut back, 5 bases at V and 4 bases at J, with 14 bases in the middle. The CDR3 extends over 13 amino acids. The germline gives CDR1 SQVTM, CDR2 ANQGSEA. The CDR3 DNA sequence: TGCAGCGTTCGACGGGGCATGAGCTATGGCTACACCTTC. Translated, it gives CSVRRGMSYGYTF.

This clonotype was seen more than once but under ten times. This chain uses TRBV7-2 with TRBJ2-3; maybe TRBD1 (6 bases). The CDR3 extends over 14 amino acids. Germline V gives CDR1 SGHTA, CDR2 FQGNSA. Trimming removed 4 bases at V and 3 bases at J, with 11 bases between. For the CDR3, the DNA is TGTGCCAGCAGCTCGCCCAGGGGTACAGATACGCAGTATTTT. Translation: CASSSPRGTDTQYF.

The chain joins TRBV7-3 to TRBJ2-1; a weak D match, TRBD2 (6 bases). CDR3 length equals 15 residues. Germline CDR1 and CDR2: SGHTA and FQGTGA. V was clipped by 5 bases and J by 8 bases, with 19 bases between them. The CDR3 nucleotides read TGTGCCAGCAGCCCTAGCCGGGACTCAATCGATGAGCAGTTCTTC. Translated: CASSPSRDSIDEQFF. The variable domain in full, completed from reference TRBV7-3 and TRBJ2-1, reads GAGVSQTPSNKVTEKGKYVELRCDPISGHTALYWYRQSLGQGPEFLIYFQGTGAADDSGLPNDRFFAVRPEGSVSTLKIQRTERGDSAVYLCASSPSRDSIDEQFFGPGTRLTVL.

This rearrangement joins TRBV29-1 to TRBJ1-3; 8 nucleotides align to TRBD1. The CDR3 contains 12 residues. Germline V gene sequence: CDR1 SQVTM, CDR2 ANQGSEA. V lost 6 bases and J lost 6; bases outside the gene matches: 4. The CDR3 loop is CSVPDRENTIYF. In DNA form, the CDR3 reads TGCAGCGTCCCGGACAGGGAAAACACCATATATTTT.

The chain recombines TRBV7-2 with TRBJ1-6; TRBD1 is a possible D gene (6 bases). V was cut by 4 bases and J by 7 bases, with 17 bases left in between. Germline CDR1 reads SGHTA; CDR2 reads FQGNSA. The CDR3 is 16 residues long. Here the CDR3 reads CASSSRWGGRNSPLHF. The CDR3, as DNA: TGTGCCAGCAGCTCCAGATGGGGGGGCAGGAATTCACCCCTCCACTTT.

The table lists this clonotype with many counts. The gene calls are TRBV7-2 and TRBJ2-1, with 8 bases fitting TRBD1. Unmatched junction bases numbered 12, after V lost 5 bases and J lost 6 bases. This CDR3 region has 16 residues. Germline values: CDR1 SGHTA, CDR2 FQGNSA. CDR3 loop: CASSDQPTGTGNEQFF. The CDR3 DNA reads as TGTGCCAGCAGCGACCAGCCAACAGGGACAGGCAATGAGCAGTTCTTC.

This clonotype occurred many times. The chain combines TRBV15 with TRBJ1-4, with 8 positions matching TRBD1. V lost 5 bases, J lost 8 bases, and 4 bases stayed unmatched. Germline assignment: CDR1 LNHNV and CDR2 YYDKDF (reference sequence). The CDR3 extends over 13 amino acids. DNA of the CDR3: TGTGCCACCAGCGGACAGGGTTGGGAAAAACTGTTTTTT. It yields the protein CATSGQGWEKLFF.

Ten or more counts support this clonotype. The chain carries TRBV6-5 and TRBJ2-3; D is unresolved. Germline values: CDR1 MNHEY, CDR2 SVGAGI. This CDR3 is built from 14 residues. The V and J ends lost 4 bases and 4 bases respectively, with 12 bases between them. The CDR3: CASSSQALADTQYF. CDR3 nucleotide sequence: TGTGCCAGCAGTTCCCAAGCGCTCGCAGATACGCAGTATTTT.

This clonotype was detected only a few times. This sequence joins TRBV7-2 and TRBJ2-1; 7 bases are shared with TRBD2. With V trimmed by 6 bases and J by 3 bases, 8 bases remained unmatched. The CDR3 extends over 15 amino acids. From germline, CDR1 is SGHTA and CDR2 FQGNSA. The CDR3 DNA reads TGTGCCAGCAGACTCGGGGGGACTCACTACAATGAGCAGTTCTTC. It is translated as CASRLGGTHYNEQFF. Full variable domain (remainder filled in from reference TRBV7-2 and TRBJ2-1): GAGVSQSPSNKVTEKGKDVELRCDPISGHTALYWYRQSLGQGLEFLIYFQGNSAPDKSGLPSDRFSAERTGGSVSTLTIQRTQQEDSAVYLCASRLGGTHYNEQFFGPGTRLTVL.

The chain joins TRBV7-8 to TRBJ2-1, with D possibly matching TRBD2 (6 bases). Germline assignment: CDR1 SGHVS and CDR2 FQNEAQ. Trimming removed 4 bases from V and 6 bases from J, with 16 bases in between. The CDR3 is made up of 15 amino acids. The chain's CDR3 is CASSSWEVFSNEQFF. The CDR3 DNA sequence: TGTGCCAGCAGCTCGTGGGAGGTTTTCTCCAATGAGCAGTTCTTC.